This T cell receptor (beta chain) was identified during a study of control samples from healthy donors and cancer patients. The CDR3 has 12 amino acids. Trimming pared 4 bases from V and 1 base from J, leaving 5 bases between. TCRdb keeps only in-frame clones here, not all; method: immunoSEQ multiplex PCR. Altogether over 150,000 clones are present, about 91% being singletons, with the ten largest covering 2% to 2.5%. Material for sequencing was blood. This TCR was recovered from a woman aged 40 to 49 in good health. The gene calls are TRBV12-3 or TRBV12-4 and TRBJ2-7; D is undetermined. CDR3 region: CASSSGSYEQYF. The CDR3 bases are TGTGCCAGCAGTTCTGGTTCCTACGAGCAGTACTTC.